This TCR beta chain was sequenced in a study of blood T cells in healthy people across ages. Study details: Template switching caught about one barcoded beta molecule for each two T cells. Broader study findings: Strong correlation was found linking TCR beta diversity to naive T cell percentage.

PCR was performed a second time for about 7 to 11 cycles using a sample-barcoded 5' primer and a J-beta primer mix. Every cDNA molecule bore a tag from a template-switch adaptor containing 12 random nucleotides. Each single sample gave us at least 3 million CDR3-containing paired-end reads. A single record per CDR3 protein comes from TCRdb applying MiXCR to the 5' RACE reads. There are 850,000 to 1,000,000 distinct CDR3 sequences in the sample; roughly 50% occur only once, and over 20% lies in the top ten. This clonotype came up once. Its target is unknown. The CDR3 loop spans 15 amino acids. J gave up 6 bases and V 2 bases, and 6 bases lay outside the gene matches. Germline lookup yields CDR1 MGHRA and CDR2 YSYEKL.

The clonotype originates from a woman in her sixties in good health. V and J are TRBV4-1 and TRBJ2-7; 11 bases fit TRBD1. What was sequenced was blood. CDR3 protein: CASSQWGQGGGEQYF. The CDR3 nucleotides are TGCGCCAGCAGCCAATGGGGACAGGGGGGCGGCGAGCAGTACTTC.